These T cell receptor beta chains were read from a single sample in a study of PD-1 blockade in classical Hodgkin lymphoma. Assay: immunoSEQ multiplex PCR; the TCRdb copy retains only in-frame clones and omits some. The top ten hold 30% to 40% of the sample, which has over 5,500 clones, almost 85% seen once. The input for sequencing was peripheral blood mononuclear cells (PBMCs), taken at baseline. Receptor source: a human donor with classical Hodgkin lymphoma. The CDR3 runs from the conserved cysteine through the conserved F or W. D genes are given only for firm matches.

V gene,J gene,D gene,CDR3 DNA,CDR3 protein
TRBV19,TRBJ2-4,-,TGTGCCAGTCAGGGGTCCGGAAAAAACATTCAGTACTTC,CASQGSGKNIQYF
TRBV18,TRBJ2-5,-,TGTGCCAGCTCACAACGAGTCCAAGAGACCCAGTACTTC,CASSQRVQETQYF
TRBV6-5,TRBJ2-5,-,TGTGCCAGCAGTTACTCGGAGCAGACCCAGTACTTC,CASSYSEQTQYF
TRBV6-1,TRBJ1-2,TRBD1,TGTGCCAGCAACCGACAGGGGGCCAGAGATGGCTACACCTTC,CASNRQGARDGYTF
TRBV2,TRBJ2-3,TRBD2,TGTGCCAGCAGTGAAGGAAGCGGGAGGGAAGCAGATACGCAGTATTTT,CASSEGSGREADTQYF
TRBV5-4,TRBJ2-4,TRBD1,TGTGCCAGCAGCTTGGATAATCAGGGGGTAGCCAAAAACATTCAGTACTTC,CASSLDNQGVAKNIQYF
TRBV6-1,TRBJ2-1,TRBD1,TGTGCCAGCAGTGAGACAGGGGGACGTCTCTTC,CASSETGGRLF
TRBV29-1,TRBJ2-7,TRBD1,TGCAGCGTTTCCGGGACAGGGACCTACGAGCAGTACTTC,CSVSGTGTYEQYF
TRBV2,TRBJ2-2,-,TGTGCCAGTCAGGTGGTTCGAGGGGCCACCGGGGAGCTGTTTTTT,CASQVVRGATGELFF
TRBV7-9,TRBJ1-5,-,TGTGCCAGCAGCCCACTTGGGCCCCATGGGGATCAGCCCCAGCATTTT,CASSPLGPHGDQPQHF
TRBV5-4,TRBJ2-7,-,TGTGCCAGCAGAAACTCGGACAGATTGTCCTACGAGCAGTACTTC,CASRNSDRLSYEQYF
TRBV5-6,TRBJ1-4,-,TGTGCCAGCAGCTCGGCGACAGGTCGAAATGAAAAACTGTTTTTT,CASSSATGRNEKLFF
TRBV19,TRBJ1-1,-,TGTGCCAGTGCCGAGGGGTGGATCACTGAAGCTTTCTTT,CASAEGWITEAFF
TRBV4-1,TRBJ2-2,TRBD2,TGCGCCAGCGGTGAGCGGGAGTTCGTCGGGGAGCTGTTTTTT,CASGEREFVGELFF
TRBV28,TRBJ2-5,-,TGTGCCAGCAGTTTAATCGGGGGCCCGGAGGTGGAGACCCAGTACTTC,CASSLIGGPEVETQYF
TRBV27,TRBJ2-1,-,TGTGCCAGCAGCCTGGGCCCCACAGGGATCAATGAGCAGTTCTTC,CASSLGPTGINEQFF
TRBV28,TRBJ2-7,-,TGTGCCAGCAGTATCCCACGTGGAACCTACGAGCAGTACTTC,CASSIPRGTYEQYF
TRBV5-1,TRBJ2-2,-,TGCGCCAGCAGCCGCGGGGATTTCGGCGGGGAGCTGTTTTTT,CASSRGDFGGELFF
TRBV2,TRBJ2-7,TRBD2,TGTGCCAGCAGAACGACTAGCGGGAGGGCCTACGAGCAGTACTTC,CASRTTSGRAYEQYF
TRBV28,TRBJ2-2,TRBD1,TGTGCCAGCAGTTTAAATTTTCAGGATGTGCTTACCCACCGGGACAGGGAATACACCGGGGAGCTGTTTTTT,CASSLNFQDVLTHRDREYTGELFF
TRBV2,TRBJ1-1,-,TGTGCCAGCAGCGAAACAGGACCCACCGAAGCTTTCTTT,CASSETGPTEAFF
TRBV30,TRBJ2-7,TRBD2,TGTGCCTGGAGTGTAGGTAGCGGGAGTGCCTACGAGCAGTACTTC,CAWSVGSGSAYEQYF
TRBV5-1,TRBJ2-7,TRBD2,TGCGCCAGCAGCCCGGATGGACTAGCCGGGTACGAGCAGTACTTC,CASSPDGLAGYEQYF
TRBV6-5,TRBJ2-2,-,TGTGCCAGCAGTTACGAGGTCCCGGGGTTATCCGGGGAGCTGTTTTTT,CASSYEVPGLSGELFF
TRBV7-6,TRBJ2-7,TRBD1,TGTGCCAGCAGCCCCCCAGGACAGGGTGTCTACGAGCAGTACTTC,CASSPPGQGVYEQYF
TRBV6-6,TRBJ2-6,-,TGTGCCGGCTCGAACTCTGGGGCCAACGTCCTGACTTTC,CAGSNSGANVLTF
TRBV9,TRBJ2-2,-,TGTGCCAGCAGCGCCTTTTCCGGAGACACCGGGGAGCTGTTTTTT,CASSAFSGDTGELFF
TRBV28,TRBJ1-1,-,TGTGCCAGCAGTCTAAACGGGCCAAACACTGAAGCTTTCTTT,CASSLNGPNTEAFF
TRBV15,TRBJ2-7,-,TGTGCCACCAGCTCACACCAGCGCGGCGAGCAGTACTTC,CATSSHQRGEQYF
TRBV6-5,TRBJ2-5,-,TGTGCCAGCAAATACCTTTTGGGTAGCGGAGAGACCCAGTACTTC,CASKYLLGSGETQYF
TRBV27,TRBJ2-2,-,TGTGCCAGCGGGGATCTGAGGGCTGCGGGAACCGGGGAGCTGTTTTTT,CASGDLRAAGTGELFF
TRBV19,TRBJ2-7,TRBD1,TGTGCCAGTACCACAGGACAGGGGACCGACGAGCAGTACTTC,CASTTGQGTDEQYF
TRBV5-8,TRBJ2-7,-,TGTGCCAGCAGCTTGGGATTGGGGGGGCGGAACGAGCAGTACTTC,CASSLGLGGRNEQYF
TRBV5-6,TRBJ1-3,TRBD1,TGTGCCAGCAGCTTGGGACAGGGCCTCTCTGGAAACACCATATATTTT,CASSLGQGLSGNTIYF
TRBV28,TRBJ1-2,TRBD1,TGTGCCAGCAGTTTCTGGGGACAGACCAACTATGGCTACACCTTC,CASSFWGQTNYGYTF
TRBV28,TRBJ2-1,-,TGTGCCAGCCGGGCAGGGGTAGTGTCTGAGCAGTTCTTC,CASRAGVVSEQFF